This T cell receptor (beta chain) is drawn from a study of cytomegalovirus exposure and HLA in healthy donors. General study findings and limits: Clonal expansion, a later analysis showed, was greater in HLA-associated TCR beta chains than in equally common others.

After removal of 4 bases from V and 9 bases from J, the junction contained 11 bases not matched to a gene. Germline V gene lookup returns CDR1 MGHRA and CDR2 YSYEKL. The CDR3 length is 15 residues. A note on this clone: What it recognizes is unknown.

With 60 Vbeta and 13 Jbeta primers, the PCR was carried out. This table comes from immunoSEQ multiplex PCR, and its TCRdb copy is limited to in-frame clones, with some not included. The sample has fewer than 200,000 clones, 81% seen once. The specimen sequenced was PBMCs. This sequence originates from a man aged 35-49 years in good health and CMV-seropositive. The genes are TRBV4-1 and TRBJ2-7, with 11 bases identical to TRBD1. The chain's CDR3 is CASSPSGQGVQGQYF. CDR3 bases: TGCGCCAGCAGCCCGTCGGGACAGGGGGTTCAGGGGCAGTACTTC.